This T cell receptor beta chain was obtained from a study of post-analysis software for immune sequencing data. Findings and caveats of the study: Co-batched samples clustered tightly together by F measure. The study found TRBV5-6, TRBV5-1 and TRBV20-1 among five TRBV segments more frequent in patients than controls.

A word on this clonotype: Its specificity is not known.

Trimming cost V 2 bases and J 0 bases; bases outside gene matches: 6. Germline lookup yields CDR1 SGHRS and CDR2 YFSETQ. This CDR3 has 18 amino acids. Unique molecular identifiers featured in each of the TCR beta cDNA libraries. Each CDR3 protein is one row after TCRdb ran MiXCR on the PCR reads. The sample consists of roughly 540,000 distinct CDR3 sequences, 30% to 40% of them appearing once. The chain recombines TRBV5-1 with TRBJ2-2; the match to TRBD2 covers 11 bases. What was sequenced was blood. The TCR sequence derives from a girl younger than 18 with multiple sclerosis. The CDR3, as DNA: TGCGCCAGCAGCTTACTGGGACTAGCGGATGCGAACACCGGGGAGCTGTTTTTT. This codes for CASSLLGLADANTGELFF.